The rows below give T cell receptor beta chains drawn from one sample of a study of cytomegalovirus exposure and HLA in healthy donors. Profiled with immunoSEQ multiplex PCR; TCRdb holds only in-frame clones, not every one. The table includes 43,000 or so clones, 92% detected once. Sequencing was performed on PBMCs. Receptors originate from a man aged 18-30 years in good health and CMV-seronegative. CDR3s leave out the opening cysteine and the closing phenylalanine or tryptophan.

V	J	CDR3
TRBV9	TRBJ2-2	ASSVGLAKAGELF
TRBV28	TRBJ1-2	ASSFGRANYGYT
TRBV5-1	TRBJ2-1	ASSLQGNEQF
TRBV6-1	TRBJ2-7	AVWGRASYEQY
TRBV7-3	TRBJ2-2	ASSLTPHSGLGRPGELF
TRBV7-9	TRBJ2-1	ASSLARVAGGFDEQF
TRBV18	TRBJ2-2	ASSPPPNRPGELF
TRBV9	TRBJ2-1	ASSLDRVNEQF
TRBV11-3	TRBJ2-1	ASSKGGIVDEQF
TRBV18	TRBJ2-3	ASSPLPTSATGTDTQY
TRBV7-3	TRBJ2-3	ASSLGLGNTQY
TRBV6-1	TRBJ2-7	ASSSRDRYDEQY
TRBV6-1	TRBJ1-1	ASTIEGARTEAF
TRBV29-1	TRBJ2-3	SVVKLSGQVTDTQY
TRBV7-8	TRBJ1-1	ASSRTGGNTEAF
TRBV14	TRBJ2-5	ASSHRTGALQETQY
TRBV19	TRBJ2-7	ASSDRGKGQDSYEQY
TRBV18	TRBJ1-1	ASSPVGQAGTEAF
TRBV2	TRBJ1-1	ASIGGTNTEAF
TRBV6-4	TRBJ1-6	ASRLDGTGVNSPLH
TRBV7-9	TRBJ2-7	ASSSQFYEQY
TRBV6-5	TRBJ2-7	ASSDRTYEQY
TRBV5-1	TRBJ2-5	ASSIRTSGSQETQY
TRBV28	TRBJ2-1	ASRVSGNEQF
TRBV5-4	TRBJ1-1	ASSLVPRVNTEAF
TRBV19	TRBJ1-5	ASSQEDPAPQH
TRBV27	TRBJ2-2	ASSAGDTGELF
TRBV4-1	TRBJ2-5	ASSQGPSGGQETQY
TRBV27	TRBJ2-3	ASSTPGSLPTDTQY
TRBV5-1	TRBJ2-1	ASSQIVDEQF
TRBV7-8	TRBJ2-2	AHSLNTGELF
TRBV19	TRBJ2-1	ASSNGLAGLGYNEQF
TRBV12-5	TRBJ2-5	ASGALYGRETQY
TRBV6-5	TRBJ2-3	ASSPGLAGTNTQY
TRBV5-3	TRBJ1-5	ASSLGPGLNQPQH
TRBV9	TRBJ1-3	ASSASAERNTIY
TRBV6-5	TRBJ1-6	ASSSDRRNSPLH
TRBV10-3	TRBJ1-1	AISESSGTGVTEAF
TRBV7-9	TRBJ2-3	ASSDAGQLTDTQY
TRBV6-5	TRBJ2-1	ASSYSTDRGNF
TRBV4-2	TRBJ2-2	ASSQDLLVYTGELF
TRBV28	TRBJ1-5	ASSFRFVRGGDQPQH
TRBV9	TRBJ2-5	ASSVAGSGTQY
TRBV2	TRBJ2-7	ASRRLSYEQY
TRBV19	TRBJ2-7	ASTPGQGSTYEQY
TRBV18	TRBJ2-1	ASSEAGNEQF
TRBV4-2	TRBJ1-2	ASSQESGQNYGYT
TRBV7-9	TRBJ2-1	ASSLEEEGWNEQF
TRBV27	TRBJ1-2	ASSLAGQNYGYT
TRBV13	TRBJ1-4	ASSTHRAPNEKLF
TRBV2	TRBJ1-5	ASSAGTPGLNQPQH
TRBV7-9	TRBJ2-2	ASSMTGIGGELF
TRBV7-6	TRBJ2-7	ASSLGGAGRTYEQY
TRBV5-1	TRBJ2-3	ASSGSGYSTDTQY
TRBV5-1	TRBJ2-2	ASSLEREATGELF